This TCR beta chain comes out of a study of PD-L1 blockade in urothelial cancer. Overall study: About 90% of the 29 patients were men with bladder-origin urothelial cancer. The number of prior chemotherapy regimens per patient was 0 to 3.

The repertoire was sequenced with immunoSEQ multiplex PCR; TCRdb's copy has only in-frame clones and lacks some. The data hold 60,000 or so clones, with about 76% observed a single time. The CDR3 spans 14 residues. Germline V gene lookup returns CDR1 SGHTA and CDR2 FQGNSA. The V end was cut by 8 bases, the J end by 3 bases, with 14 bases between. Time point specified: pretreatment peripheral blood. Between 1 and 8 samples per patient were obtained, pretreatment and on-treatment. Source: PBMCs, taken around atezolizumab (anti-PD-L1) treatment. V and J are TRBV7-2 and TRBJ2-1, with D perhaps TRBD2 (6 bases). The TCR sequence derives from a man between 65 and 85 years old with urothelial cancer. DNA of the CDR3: TGTGCCAGCCTTTCGGGACTCAGCTACAATGAGCAGTTCTTC. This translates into CASLSGLSYNEQFF.